These 10 T cell receptor beta chains came from one sample sequenced in a study of siplizumab effects on memory and regulatory T cells. The assay was immunoSEQ multiplex PCR, and TCRdb's table has in-frame clones only and misses some. This sample carries about 100,000 clones, 94% of them seen once, and the ten largest clones take under 0.7%. Sequences were obtained from Tregs sorted from blood. Every receptor here comes from a human donor in good health.

The chain combines TRBV6-6 with TRBJ2-7; 9 nucleotides agree with TRBD1. This CDR3 is 14 amino acids long. V shed 6 bases and J 1 base; nucleotides not matched to a gene: 4. The germline V gene encodes CDR1 MNHNY and CDR2 SVGAGI (reference sequence). Written as DNA, the CDR3 is TGTGCCAGCAGAAAACAGGGGGCGTCCTACGAGCAGTACTTC. It encodes CASRKQGASYEQYF.

The V gene is TRBV10-2, the J gene TRBJ2-7, with TRBD2 matching over 9 bases. CDR3 length equals 15 residues. Losses at the gene ends were 4 bases for V and 3 bases for J; bases not matched to a gene: 7. Germline lookup yields CDR1 WSHSY and CDR2 SAAADI. CDR3 DNA: TGCGCCAGCAGTGGCTCTAGCGGGATCAACTACGAGCAGTACTTC. Translation gives CASSGSSGINYEQYF.

This chain links TRBV27 with TRBJ2-7; D is unclear. This CDR3 has 13 residues. V dropped 2 bases and J dropped 2 bases, with 7 bases sitting between them. The V gene's germline CDR1 is MNHEY and CDR2 SMNVEV (reference sequence). This CDR3 reads CASSLRRTYEQYF. DNA of the CDR3: TGTGCCAGCAGTTTACGGCGGACCTACGAGCAGTACTTC.

The rearrangement joins TRBV7-8 to TRBJ1-4; TRBD1 matches 8 bases. The CDR3 covers 16 residues. CDR1 and CDR2 (germline): SGHVS, FQNEAQ. J was trimmed by 8 bases and V by 3 bases; bases with no gene match: 11. CDR3 residues: CASSLARTGIREKLFF. CDR3 DNA sequence: TGTGCCAGCAGCTTGGCCAGGACAGGGATACGCGAAAAACTGTTTTTT.

The chain combines TRBV28 with TRBJ2-1; D is undetermined. CDR1 and CDR2 (germline): MDHEN, SYDVKM. Trimming left V 5 bases short and J 0 bases short, with 8 bases between. This CDR3 has 14 residues. Here the CDR3 DNA reads TGTGCCAGCAGTCTAAAGAGCTCCTACAATGAGCAGTTCTTC. Translated: CASSLKSSYNEQFF.

V is TRBV19 and J is TRBJ1-2; 8 bases are a match to TRBD1. The ends lost 6 bases at V and 4 bases at J; junction bases unmatched: 7. Germline V gene lookup returns CDR1 LNHDA and CDR2 SQIVND (reference sequence). CDR3 size: 14 residues. This CDR3 reads CASRIPGGPYGYTF. DNA of the CDR3: TGTGCCAGTAGAATCCCAGGGGGCCCCTATGGCTACACCTTC.

The rearrangement joins TRBV4-1 to TRBJ2-1; 12 nucleotides agree with TRBD2. J lost 0 bases, V lost 0 bases, and 6 bases had no gene match. Germline CDR1 is MGHRA and CDR2 is YSYEKL. This CDR3 is 19 amino acids long. CDR3 DNA: TGCGCCAGCAGCCAAGAGCTAGCGGGAGGGTTCAGCTCCTACAATGAGCAGTTCTTC. Protein: CASSQELAGGFSSYNEQFF.

This chain links TRBV5-1 with TRBJ1-4, with D unclear. Per the germline V gene, CDR1 is SGHRS and CDR2 is YFSETQ. Trimming shortened V by 0 bases and J by 0 bases, and 6 bases separated the two germline ends. CDR3 length: 15 residues. The CDR3 spells CASSLDSATNEKLFF. The DNA for the CDR3 is TGCGCCAGCAGCTTGGACAGTGCAACTAATGAAAAACTGTTTTTT.

CDR3 amino acids: CASSKFWETGGSYEQYF. The CDR3 DNA follows: TGTGCCAGCAGTAAGTTTTGGGAGACAGGGGGCTCTTACGAGCAGTACTTC. The rearrangement joins TRBV28 to TRBJ2-7; 10 bases agree with TRBD1. The CDR3 runs 17 residues. Germline loops: CDR1 MDHEN, CDR2 SYDVKM. Unmatched junction bases numbered 14, after V lost 5 bases and J lost 4 bases.

The V call is TRBV4-1, the J call TRBJ1-3, with D uncertain. Trimming took 1 base from V and 0 from J, leaving 10 bases between them. This CDR3 is 16 amino acids long. Germline V gene lookup returns CDR1 MGHRA and CDR2 YSYEKL. The CDR3 nucleotides are TGCGCCAGCAGCCAAGGACCTCCCGTCTCTGGAAACACCATATATTTT. Its protein is CASSQGPPVSGNTIYF.